This T cell receptor (beta chain) was recorded in a study of regulatory T cells in long-lasting Graves disease (dated by TCRdb to about 2021). About the study as a whole: Persistent Graves' disease was defined as persistently positive TSH receptor autoantibodies together with antithyroid drug treatment for over 5 years. The study was registered as a clinical trial and conducted in China. Peripheral blood TCR sequencing and RNA sequencing compared persistent Graves' disease patients with newly diagnosed Graves' disease patients. A total of about 33 samples underwent TCR sequencing, from around 13 patients with persistent Graves' disease and 20 patients with newly diagnosed Graves' disease. Antithyroid drugs had been taken for approximately ten years on average by persistent Graves' disease patients in the clinical cohort. Points the paper makes about the study in general: The authors acknowledged the small sample size as a limitation that may reduce accuracy. Persistent Graves' disease patients showed lower TCR Shannon entropy and fewer highly expanded clones than newly diagnosed patients, suggesting clonal expansion. Sequencing and analysis were limited to the TCR beta chain. Peripheral blood alone was examined, since thyroid tissue, which constituted the primary lesion, could not be accessed. TRBV28, TRBJ1-2 and TRBJ2-5 were preferentially used in persistent disease, while TRBV20-1 and TRBJ2-1 were favored in newly diagnosed disease. A larger number of public clonotypes was shared among persistent patients (more than 2,500) than among newly diagnosed patients (approximately 1,000).

From its cysteine to its phenylalanine, the CDR3 spans 15 amino acids. The retained sequence is limited to the CDR3, 45 bases, with the frame set at the first base. Here V drops 7 bases and J drops 5 bases, and the junction holds 10 bases not matched to any gene. CDR1 and CDR2 (MNHEY, SMNVEV) derive from the germline V gene (reference sequence). This clonotype was counted a few times. Its antigen specificity is not known. No base qualities exist here, and no much larger clone lies one base off it. Libraries were prepared through multiplex PCR. The reads were generated on an Illumina HiSeq 4000. To build TCR beta libraries, CDR3 regions were amplified by Arm-PCR using iRepertoire HTBI primers. Gel purification was performed on PCR products prior to sequencing. The published analysis was carried out like this. Gene usage analysis of CDR3 amino acid clonotypes used the 62 TRBV and about 13 TRBJ segments found across samples. Filtered high-quality paired reads were merged into contigs using COPE and FqMerger. BLAST was used to align contigs to IMGT TRBV, TRBD and TRBJ reference genes, with CDR3 defined following IMGT. Highly expanded clones were defined as clonotypes with a frequency above 0.1%. Shannon entropy was used to measure repertoire diversity, and the Gini coefficient was used to measure V-J evenness. A clonotype was considered public if more than one individual shared it. The raw public data were reprocessed by TCRdb itself: fastp quality trimming at Q25, MiXCR clonotype calling, in-frame beta chains only. Rows merge per CDR3 protein into single entries with the most common DNA and genes. These V and J calls rely on TCRdb rather than the paper's analysis. This sample has about 470,000 distinct CDR3 sequences in its table, and less than 25% of those were observed once. Of the sample, under 9% falls within the top ten clones.

The time point tag for this specimen amounts to: persistent/refractory GD, antithyroid drugs over 5 years with positive TRAb. RNA was extracted from PBMCs in TRIzol for both TCR sequencing and RNA sequencing. The diagnosis of Graves' disease followed American Thyroid Association guidelines. Recruitment of patients was carried out at an endocrinology department in Xi'an, China. Each patient gave about 8.1 milliliters of peripheral blood, collected in an EDTA anticoagulant tube. Ficoll Paque Plus density gradient separation was used to isolate PBMCs, and no further T cell sorting was done. RNA quality was checked with an Agilent 2100 Bioanalyzer and agarose gel, and concentration with a NanoDrop 2000.

The clonotype was recovered from a female donor with Graves disease. Here the chain combines TRBV27 and TRBJ2-1, and TRBD2 matches 8 of the central bases. Sequences were derived from peripheral blood mononuclear cells (PBMCs), sampled when the disease was refractory, from a patient treated with antithyroid drugs. The DNA sequence is given as TGTGCCAGCACCCTTAGGACTAGCATTGACAATGAGCAGTTCTTC. Its protein product is CASTLRTSIDNEQFF.